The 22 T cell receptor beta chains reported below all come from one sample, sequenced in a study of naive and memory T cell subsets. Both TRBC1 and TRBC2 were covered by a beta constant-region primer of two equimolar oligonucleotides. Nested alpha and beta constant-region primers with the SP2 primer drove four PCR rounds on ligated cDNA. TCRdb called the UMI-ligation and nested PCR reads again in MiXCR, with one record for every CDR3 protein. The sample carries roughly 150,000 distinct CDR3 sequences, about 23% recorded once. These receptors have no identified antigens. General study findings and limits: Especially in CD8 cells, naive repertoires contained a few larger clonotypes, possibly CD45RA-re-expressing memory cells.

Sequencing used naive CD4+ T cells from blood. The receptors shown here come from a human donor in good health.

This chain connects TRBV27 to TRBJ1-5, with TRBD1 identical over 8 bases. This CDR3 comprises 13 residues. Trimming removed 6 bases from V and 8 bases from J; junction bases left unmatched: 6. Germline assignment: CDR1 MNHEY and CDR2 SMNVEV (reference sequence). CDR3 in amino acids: CASRRQGREPQHF. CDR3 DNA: TGTGCCAGCAGAAGACAGGGGAGAGAGCCCCAGCATTTT.

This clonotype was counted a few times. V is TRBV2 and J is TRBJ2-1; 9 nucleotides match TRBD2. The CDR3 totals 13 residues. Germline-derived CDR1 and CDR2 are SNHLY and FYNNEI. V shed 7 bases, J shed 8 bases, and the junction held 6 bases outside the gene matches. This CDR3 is CASIWTSAHEQFF. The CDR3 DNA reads TGTGCCAGCATTTGGACTAGCGCCCATGAGCAGTTCTTC.

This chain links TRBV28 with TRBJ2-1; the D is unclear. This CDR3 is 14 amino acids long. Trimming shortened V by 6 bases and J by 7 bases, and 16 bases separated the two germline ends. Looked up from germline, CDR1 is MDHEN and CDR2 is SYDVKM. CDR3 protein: CASSFSQKGNEQFF. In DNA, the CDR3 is TGTGCCAGCAGCTTCTCCCAAAAAGGGAATGAGCAGTTCTTC.

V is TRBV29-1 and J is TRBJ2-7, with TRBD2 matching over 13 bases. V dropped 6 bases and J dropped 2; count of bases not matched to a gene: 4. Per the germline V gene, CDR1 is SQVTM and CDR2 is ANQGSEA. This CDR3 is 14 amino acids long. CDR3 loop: CSVRTSGRAYEQYF. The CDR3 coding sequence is TGCAGCGTGCGAACTAGCGGGAGGGCCTACGAGCAGTACTTC.

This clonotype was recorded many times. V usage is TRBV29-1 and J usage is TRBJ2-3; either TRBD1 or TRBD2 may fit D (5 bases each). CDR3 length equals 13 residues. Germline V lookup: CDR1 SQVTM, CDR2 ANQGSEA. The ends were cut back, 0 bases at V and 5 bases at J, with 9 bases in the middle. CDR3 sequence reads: CSVEEGPGDTQYF. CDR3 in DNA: TGCAGCGTTGAAGAGGGACCGGGAGATACGCAGTATTTT.

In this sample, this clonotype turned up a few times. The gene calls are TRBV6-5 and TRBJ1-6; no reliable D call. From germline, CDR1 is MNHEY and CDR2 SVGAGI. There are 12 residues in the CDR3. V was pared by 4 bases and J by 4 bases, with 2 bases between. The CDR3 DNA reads TGTGCCAGCAGTTCTTATAATTCACCCCTCCACTTT. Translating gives CASSSYNSPLHF.

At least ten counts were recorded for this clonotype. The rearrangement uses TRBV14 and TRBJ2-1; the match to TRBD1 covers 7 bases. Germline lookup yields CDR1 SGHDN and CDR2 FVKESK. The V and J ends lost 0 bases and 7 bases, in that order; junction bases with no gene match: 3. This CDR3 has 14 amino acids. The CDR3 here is CASSQDDRENEQFF. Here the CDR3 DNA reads TGTGCCAGCAGCCAAGATGACAGGGAGAATGAGCAGTTCTTC.

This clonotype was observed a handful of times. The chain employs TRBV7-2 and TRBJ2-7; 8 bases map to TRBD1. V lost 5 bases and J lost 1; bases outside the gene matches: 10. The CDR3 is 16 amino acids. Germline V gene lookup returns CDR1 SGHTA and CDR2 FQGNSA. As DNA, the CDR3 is TGTGCCAGCAGCCGAGCGAGGGACAGGAAGTCCTACGAGCAGTACTTC. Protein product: CASSRARDRKSYEQYF.

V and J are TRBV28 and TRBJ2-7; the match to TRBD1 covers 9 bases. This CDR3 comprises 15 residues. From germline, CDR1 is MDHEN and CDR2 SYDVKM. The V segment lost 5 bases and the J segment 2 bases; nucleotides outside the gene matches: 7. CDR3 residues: CASSQSGTGTYEQYF. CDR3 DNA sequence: TGTGCCAGCAGTCAATCCGGGACAGGGACCTACGAGCAGTACTTC.

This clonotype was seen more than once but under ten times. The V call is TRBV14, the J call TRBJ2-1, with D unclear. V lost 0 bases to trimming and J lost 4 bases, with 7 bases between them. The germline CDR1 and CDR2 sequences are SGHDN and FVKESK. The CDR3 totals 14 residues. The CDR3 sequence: CASSQETTYNEQFF. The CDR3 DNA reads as TGTGCCAGCAGCCAAGAGACGACATACAATGAGCAGTTCTTC.

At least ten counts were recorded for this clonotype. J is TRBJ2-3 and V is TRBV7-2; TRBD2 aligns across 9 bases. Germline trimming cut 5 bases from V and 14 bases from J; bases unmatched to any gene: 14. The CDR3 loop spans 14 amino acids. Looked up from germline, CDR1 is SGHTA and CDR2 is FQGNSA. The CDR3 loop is CASSVSSLAGGLYF. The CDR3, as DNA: TGTGCCAGCAGCGTTAGTTCACTAGCGGGCGGCCTGTATTTT.

Here the CDR3 reads CAWEAGGDTQYF. Here the CDR3 DNA reads TGTGCCTGGGAGGCAGGAGGAGATACGCAGTATTTT. This chain links TRBV30 with TRBJ2-3, with D possibly matching TRBD2 (5 bases). Germline assignment: CDR1 GTSNPN and CDR2 SVGIG (reference sequence). Trimming took 5 bases from V and 5 from J, leaving 11 bases between them. CDR3 length equals 12 residues.

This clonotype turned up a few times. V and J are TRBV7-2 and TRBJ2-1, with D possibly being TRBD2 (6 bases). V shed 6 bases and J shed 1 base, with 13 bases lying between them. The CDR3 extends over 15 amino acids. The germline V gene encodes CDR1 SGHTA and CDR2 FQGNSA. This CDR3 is CASSSDYRSYNEQFF. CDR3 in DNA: TGTGCCAGCAGTTCGGACTACCGGTCCTACAATGAGCAGTTCTTC.

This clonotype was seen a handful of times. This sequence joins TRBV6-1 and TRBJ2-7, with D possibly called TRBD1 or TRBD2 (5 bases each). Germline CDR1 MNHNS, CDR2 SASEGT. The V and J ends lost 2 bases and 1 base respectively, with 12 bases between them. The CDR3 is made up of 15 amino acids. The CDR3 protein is CASSEWAGRSYEQYF. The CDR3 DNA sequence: TGTGCCAGCAGTGAATGGGCAGGGAGATCCTACGAGCAGTACTTC.

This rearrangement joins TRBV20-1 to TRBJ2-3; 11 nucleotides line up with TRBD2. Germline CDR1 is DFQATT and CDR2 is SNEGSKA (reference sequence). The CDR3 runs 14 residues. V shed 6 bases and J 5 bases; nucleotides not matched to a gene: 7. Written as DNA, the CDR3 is TGCAGTGCCCTTAGCGGGAGGGCCGTAGATACGCAGTATTTT. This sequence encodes CSALSGRAVDTQYF.

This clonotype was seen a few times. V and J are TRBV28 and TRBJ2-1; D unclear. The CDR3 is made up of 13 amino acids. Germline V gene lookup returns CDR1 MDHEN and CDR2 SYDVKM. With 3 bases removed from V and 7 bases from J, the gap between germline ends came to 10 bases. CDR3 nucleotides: TGTGCCAGCAGTTTGACGGCCCTAAATGAGCAGTTCTTC. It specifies CASSLTALNEQFF. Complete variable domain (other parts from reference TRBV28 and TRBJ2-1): DVKVTQSSRYLVKRTGEKVFLECVQDMDHENMFWYRQDPGLGLRLIYFSYDVKMKEKGDIPEGYSVSREKKERFSLILESASTNQTSMYLCASSLTALNEQFFGPGTRLTVL.

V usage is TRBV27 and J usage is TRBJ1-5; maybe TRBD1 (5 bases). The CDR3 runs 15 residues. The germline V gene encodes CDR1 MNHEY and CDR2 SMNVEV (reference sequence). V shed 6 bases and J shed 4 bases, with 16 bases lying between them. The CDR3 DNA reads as TGTGCCAGCAGCCCCTGGGGACGCTCGAATCAGCCCCAGCATTTT. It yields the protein CASSPWGRSNQPQHF.

The CDR3 protein is CASSFGLAGGPSTDTQYF. The CDR3 coding sequence is TGCGCCAGCAGCTTTGGACTAGCGGGAGGGCCTAGCACAGATACGCAGTATTTT. V and J are TRBV5-1 and TRBJ2-3; 15 positions match TRBD2. V lost 2 bases and J lost 0; bases outside the gene matches: 4. The germline gives CDR1 SGHRS, CDR2 YFSETQ. The CDR3 runs 18 residues.

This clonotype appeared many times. The CDR3 DNA follows: TGTGCCAGCAGCGTAGGATTGGGACTCCTCAATGAGCAGTTCTTC. Translation: CASSVGLGLLNEQFF. The J gene is TRBJ2-1, the V gene TRBV9; D possibly corresponds to TRBD2 (6 bases). CDR1 is SGDLS and CDR2 is YYNGEE in the germline V gene. The CDR3 consists of 15 residues. V was shortened by 0 bases and J by 6 bases, with 13 bases between the two germline ends. Drawing the rest from reference TRBV9 and TRBJ2-1, the complete variable domain is DSGVTQTPKHLITATGQRVTLRCSPRSGDLSVYWYQQSLDQGLQFLIQYYNGEERAKGNILERFSAQQFPDLHSELNLSSLELGDSALYFCASSVGLGLLNEQFFGPGTRLTVL.

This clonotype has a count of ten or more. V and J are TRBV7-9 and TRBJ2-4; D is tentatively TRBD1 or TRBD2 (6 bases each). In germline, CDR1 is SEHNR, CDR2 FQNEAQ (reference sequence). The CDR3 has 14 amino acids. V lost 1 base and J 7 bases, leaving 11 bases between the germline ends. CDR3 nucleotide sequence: TGTGCCAGCAGCTTAGTGGGGGGCTCGAACATTCAGTACTTC. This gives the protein CASSLVGGSNIQYF. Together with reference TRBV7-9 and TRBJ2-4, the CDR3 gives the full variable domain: DTGVSQNPRHKITKRGQNVTFRCDPISEHNRLYWYRQTLGQGPEFLTYFQNEAQLEKSRLLSDRFSAERPKGSFSTLEIQRTEQGDSAMYLCASSLVGGSNIQYFGAGTRLSVL.

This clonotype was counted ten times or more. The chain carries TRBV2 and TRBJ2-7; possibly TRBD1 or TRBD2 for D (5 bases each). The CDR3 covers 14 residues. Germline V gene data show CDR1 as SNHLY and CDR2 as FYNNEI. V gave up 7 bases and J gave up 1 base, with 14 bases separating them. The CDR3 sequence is CASMMGPTSYEQYF. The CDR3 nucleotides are TGTGCCAGCATGATGGGACCAACTTCCTACGAGCAGTACTTC.

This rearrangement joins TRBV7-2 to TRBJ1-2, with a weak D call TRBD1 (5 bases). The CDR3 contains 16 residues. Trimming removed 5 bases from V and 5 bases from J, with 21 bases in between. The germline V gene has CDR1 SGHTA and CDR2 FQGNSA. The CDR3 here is CASSPGRAGMRYGYTF. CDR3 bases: TGTGCCAGCAGCCCAGGACGCGCAGGGATGAGATATGGCTACACCTTC.